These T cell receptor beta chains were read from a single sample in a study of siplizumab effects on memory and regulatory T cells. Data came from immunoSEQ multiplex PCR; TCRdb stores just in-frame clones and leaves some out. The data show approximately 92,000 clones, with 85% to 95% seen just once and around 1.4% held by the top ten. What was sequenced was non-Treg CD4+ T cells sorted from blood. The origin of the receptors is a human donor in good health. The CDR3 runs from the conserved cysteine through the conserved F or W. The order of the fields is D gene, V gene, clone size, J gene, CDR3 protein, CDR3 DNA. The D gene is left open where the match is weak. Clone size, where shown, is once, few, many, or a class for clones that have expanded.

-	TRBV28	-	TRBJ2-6	CASSFLVVPKSGANVLTF	TGTGCCAGCAGTTTTCTAGTGGTACCGAAGTCTGGGGCCAACGTCCTGACTTTC
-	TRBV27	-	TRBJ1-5	CASSPKEGAQPQHF	TGTGCCAGCAGCCCAAAGGAAGGGGCTCAGCCCCAGCATTTT
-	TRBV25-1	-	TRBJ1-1	CASRSFGDTEAFF	TGTGCCAGCAGATCTTTCGGGGACACTGAAGCTTTCTTT
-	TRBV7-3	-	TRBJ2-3	CASSLKITDTQYF	TGTGCCAGCAGCTTAAAGATAACGGATACGCAGTATTTT
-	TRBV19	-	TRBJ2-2	CASSIFTGELFF	TGTGCCAGTAGTATCTTCACCGGGGAGCTGTTTTTT
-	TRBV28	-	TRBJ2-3	CASSPLLGDGTDTQYF	TGTGCCAGCAGTCCCTTACTAGGGGATGGCACAGATACGCAGTATTTT
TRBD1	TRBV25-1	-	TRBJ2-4	CASSARTGENIQYF	TGTGCCAGCAGTGCACGGACAGGGGAAAACATTCAGTACTTC
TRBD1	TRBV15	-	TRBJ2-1	CATSRRRQGAIEQFF	TGTGCCACCAGCAGGAGGAGACAGGGGGCGATTGAGCAGTTCTTC
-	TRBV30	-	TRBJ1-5	CAWLMMTGVGQPQHF	TGTGCCTGGTTGATGATGACGGGGGTTGGTCAGCCCCAGCATTTT
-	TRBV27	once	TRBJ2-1	CASSRSGAPYNEQFF	TGTGCCAGCAGTAGATCGGGAGCCCCCTACAATGAGCAGTTCTTC
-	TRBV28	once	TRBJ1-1	CASSSITGKRWTEAFF	TGTGCCAGCAGTTCTATCACGGGGAAAAGGTGGACTGAAGCTTTCTTT
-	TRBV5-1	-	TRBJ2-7	CASSFNRDRRSSYEQYF	TGCGCCAGCAGCTTCAACCGGGACCGGAGATCGAGCTACGAGCAGTACTTC
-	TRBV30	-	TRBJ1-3	CAWSALTNTIYF	TGTGCCTGGAGTGCTCTCACAAACACCATATATTTT
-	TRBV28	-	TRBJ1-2	CASSQMSHGYTF	TGTGCCAGCAGTCAAATGTCCCATGGCTACACCTTC
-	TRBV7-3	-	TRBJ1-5	CASSYFPGQPQHF	TGTGCCAGCAGCTACTTCCCAGGGCAGCCCCAGCATTTT
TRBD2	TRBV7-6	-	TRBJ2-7	CASSSPWGEGHYEQYF	TGTGCCAGCAGCTCCCCCTGGGGGGAGGGCCACTACGAGCAGTACTTC
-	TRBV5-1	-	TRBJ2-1	CASSQTGHSYNEQFF	TGCGCCAGCAGCCAAACGGGACACTCGTACAATGAGCAGTTCTTC
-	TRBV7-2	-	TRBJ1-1	CASNPIRGNTEAFF	TGTGCCAGCAACCCTATTCGGGGGAACACTGAAGCTTTCTTT
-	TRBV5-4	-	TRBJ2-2	CASSRESVLGELFF	TGTGCCAGCAGCAGGGAGTCGGTACTCGGGGAGCTGTTTTTT
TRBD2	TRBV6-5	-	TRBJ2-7	CATRRGGNSYEQYF	TGTGCCACTCGTCGGGGGGGGAACTCCTACGAGCAGTACTTC
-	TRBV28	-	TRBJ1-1	CASSPSGKMNTEAFF	TGTGCCAGCAGTCCTTCAGGGAAGATGAACACTGAAGCTTTCTTT
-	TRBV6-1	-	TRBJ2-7	CASMEGLEQYF	TGTGCCAGCATGGAGGGTTTGGAGCAGTACTTC
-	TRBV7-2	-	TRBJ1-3	CASSLANGDTIYF	TGTGCCAGCAGCTTAGCGAACGGGGACACCATATATTTT
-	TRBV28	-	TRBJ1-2	CASSKGRRSYGYTF	TGTGCCAGCAGTAAGGGTCGTCGAAGCTATGGCTACACCTTC
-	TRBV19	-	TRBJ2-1	CASTISHPGPEFF	TGTGCCAGTACCATATCCCACCCGGGACCAGAGTTCTTC
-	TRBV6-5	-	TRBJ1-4	CASSYEGGRYEKLFF	TGTGCCAGCAGTTACGAGGGGGGCAGATATGAAAAACTGTTTTTT
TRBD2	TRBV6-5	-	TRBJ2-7	CASSYGLAGVYEQYF	TGTGCCAGCAGTTATGGACTAGCGGGAGTTTACGAGCAGTACTTC
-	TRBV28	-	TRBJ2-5	CASGYQETQYF	TGTGCCAGCGGATATCAAGAGACCCAGTACTTC
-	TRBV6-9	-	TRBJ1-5	CASSSLINQPQHF	TGTGCCAGCAGTTCCCTCATAAATCAGCCCCAGCATTTT
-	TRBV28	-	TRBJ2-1	CASSRAGSSYNEQFF	TGTGCCAGCAGCCGCGCCGGGAGCTCCTACAATGAGCAGTTCTTC
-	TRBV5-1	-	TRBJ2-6	CASSSPSANVLTF	TGCGCCAGCAGCTCACCATCCGCCAACGTCCTGACTTTC
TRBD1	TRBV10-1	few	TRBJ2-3	CASSGTEDTQYF	TGCGCCAGCTCCGGGACAGAGGATACGCAGTATTTT
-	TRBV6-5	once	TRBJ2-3	CASSQSPDSTDTQYF	TGTGCCAGCAGTCAATCCCCCGACAGCACAGATACGCAGTATTTT
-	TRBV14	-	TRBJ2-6	CASSQPVGVSGANVLTF	TGTGCCAGCAGCCAGCCTGTTGGGGTTTCTGGGGCCAACGTCCTGACTTTC
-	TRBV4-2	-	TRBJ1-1	CASSLHTNSGLKKSTEAFF	TGTGCCAGCAGCCTACATACTAATTCGGGGCTTAAAAAAAGCACTGAAGCTTTCTTT
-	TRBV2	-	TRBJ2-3	CASSPGNQQRDTQYF	TGTGCCAGCAGTCCCGGAAACCAACAGCGGGATACGCAGTATTTT
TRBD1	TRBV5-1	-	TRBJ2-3	CASSLDRGRGFDTQYF	TGCGCCAGCAGCTTGGACAGGGGGCGCGGTTTTGATACGCAGTATTTT
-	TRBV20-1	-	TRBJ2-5	CSAREETQYF	TGCAGTGCACGGGAAGAGACCCAGTACTTC
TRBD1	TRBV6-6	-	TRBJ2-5	CASSYFQGAGETQYF	TGTGCCAGCAGTTACTTCCAGGGGGCGGGAGAGACCCAGTACTTC
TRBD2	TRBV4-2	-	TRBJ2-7	CASSQDLVRASAGGPDEQYF	TGTGCCAGCAGCCAAGATCTTGTACGGGCTTCTGCGGGAGGGCCTGACGAGCAGTACTTC
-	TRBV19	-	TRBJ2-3	CASSITDSDTQYF	TGTGCCAGTAGTATCACCGATTCAGATACGCAGTATTTT
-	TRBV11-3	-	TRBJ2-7	CASSLDFGSYEQYF	TGTGCCAGCAGCTTAGATTTTGGCTCCTACGAGCAGTACTTC
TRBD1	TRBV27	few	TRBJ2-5	CASSLSEPGQGQKETQYF	TGTGCCAGCAGTTTATCGGAACCGGGACAGGGACAAAAAGAGACCCAGTACTTC
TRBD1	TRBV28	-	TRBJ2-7	CASRPWTGSHEQYF	TGTGCCAGCAGACCTTGGACAGGGTCCCACGAGCAGTACTTC
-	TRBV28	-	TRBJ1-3	CASSTLGDRTSGNTIYF	TGTGCCAGCAGTACCTTGGGGGATAGGACGTCTGGAAACACCATATATTTT
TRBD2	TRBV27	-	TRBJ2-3	CASSFIRGGAVDTQYF	TGTGCCAGCAGTTTCATTCGGGGGGGGGCTGTAGATACGCAGTATTTT
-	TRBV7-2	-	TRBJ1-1	CASSLGGVKTEAFF	TGTGCCAGCAGCTTAGGGGGGGTCAAGACTGAAGCTTTCTTT
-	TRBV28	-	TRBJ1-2	CASSLQRRRANYGYTF	TGTGCCAGCAGTTTACAGCGGCGTCGGGCTAACTATGGCTACACCTTC
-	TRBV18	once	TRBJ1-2	CASSPSGHHLYTF	TGTGCCAGCTCACCCTCGGGACACCACCTTTACACCTTC
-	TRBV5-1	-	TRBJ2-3	CASSLDGLPPDTQYF	TGCGCCAGCAGCTTAGACGGCCTGCCTCCAGATACGCAGTATTTT
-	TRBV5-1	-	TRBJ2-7	CASSLGDGSYEQYF	TGCGCCAGCAGCTTGGGGGACGGATCCTACGAGCAGTACTTC
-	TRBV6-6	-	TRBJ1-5	CASSYYAGTPNQPQHF	TGTGCCAGCAGTTATTACGCCGGGACGCCTAATCAGCCCCAGCATTTT
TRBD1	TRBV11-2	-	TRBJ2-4	CASSPGDRVLKNIQYF	TGTGCCAGCAGCCCCGGGGACAGGGTTTTGAAAAACATTCAGTACTTC
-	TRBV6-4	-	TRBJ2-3	CASSDSWASADTQYF	TGTGCCAGCAGTGACTCATGGGCCAGCGCAGATACGCAGTATTTT
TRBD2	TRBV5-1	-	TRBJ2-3	CASSLSGRVPDTQYF	TGCGCCAGCAGCTTAAGCGGGAGAGTACCAGATACGCAGTATTTT
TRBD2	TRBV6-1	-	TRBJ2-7	CASRAGGSSEQYF	TGTGCCAGTCGGGCGGGAGGGAGCAGCGAGCAGTACTTC
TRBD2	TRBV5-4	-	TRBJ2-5	CATQLAGGIETQYF	TGTGCCACCCAACTAGCGGGAGGTATAGAGACCCAGTACTTC